The TCR beta chain described here comes from a study of T cells after yellow fever vaccination. This clonotype was counted a few times. The antigen remains undetermined. It was through 5'RACE template switching that TCR cDNA was made, with a universal primer site and UMIs added. TCRdb re-called the 5' RACE reads through MiXCR, storing one row per CDR3 protein. The top ten hold 43% of the sample, which has approximately 130,000 distinct CDR3 sequences, roughly 15% seen once. This CDR3 is built from 13 residues. Per germline, CDR1 SGHRS and CDR2 YFSETQ. Trimming pared 4 bases from V and 8 bases from J, leaving 15 bases between. The study's findings and limits: Only a minor proportion of clonotypes was detected across both CD4 and CD8 compartments. From the bulk population, abundant clonotypes could contaminate and appear within FACS-sorted repertoires.

The chain uses TRBV5-1 and TRBJ1-1; perhaps TRBD1 as D (5 bases). The receptor was derived from a man aged 18 to 30 who received the YFV17D yellow fever vaccine. The sequencing here drew on CD8+ T cells sorted from PBMCs, taken 5 days after the yellow fever booster vaccination. CDR3 amino acids: CASSPAGEDEAFF. CDR3 coding DNA: TGCGCCAGCAGCCCGGCGGGGGAGGACGAAGCTTTCTTT.